This TCR beta chain was retrieved from a study of blood T cell repertoires in COVID-19. Study summary: Some COVID-19 samples were acute and others convalescent; all came from the United States, Italy and Spain. The cDNA or gDNA used as material had been derived from T cells, B-cell-depleted T cells, or PBMCs.

How the authors handled the data: Amplified reference gene primers provided the basis for estimating nucleated cell counts. Libraries were prepared by immunoSEQ multiplex PCR; TCRdb keeps only in-frame clonotypes and omits some of them. The DNA was the basis for D and trimming; V, J and clone size are from that table. This table has under 25,000 clones, approximately 88% appearing once. There are 16 residues in the CDR3. The germline V gene has CDR1 SGHTA and CDR2 FQGTGA. The V gene end was trimmed by 2 bases and the J gene end by 4 bases; junction bases not matched to a gene: 6. The sequenced sample consisted of peripheral blood. The gene calls are TRBV7-3 and TRBJ2-2; 8 bases map to TRBD2. This clonotype was sampled from a human donor in a cohort sampled during active COVID-19. CDR3 coding DNA: TGTGCCAGCAGCTTAGACCCGGGAGGGGGCACCGGGGAGCTGTTTTTT. The encoded protein is CASSLDPGGGTGELFF.